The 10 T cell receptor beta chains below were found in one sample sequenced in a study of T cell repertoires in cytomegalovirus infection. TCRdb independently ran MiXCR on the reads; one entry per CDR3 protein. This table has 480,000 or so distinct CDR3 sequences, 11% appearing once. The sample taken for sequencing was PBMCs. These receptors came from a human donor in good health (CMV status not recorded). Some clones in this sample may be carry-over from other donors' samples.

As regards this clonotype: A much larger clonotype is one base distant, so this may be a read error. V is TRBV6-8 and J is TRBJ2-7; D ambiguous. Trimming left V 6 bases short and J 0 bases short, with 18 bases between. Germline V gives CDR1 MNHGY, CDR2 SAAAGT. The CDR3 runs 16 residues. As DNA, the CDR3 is TGTGCCAGCAGGTGTGCCGGGCCAAAACTCTCCTACGAGCAGTACTTC. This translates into CASRCAGPKLSYEQYF.

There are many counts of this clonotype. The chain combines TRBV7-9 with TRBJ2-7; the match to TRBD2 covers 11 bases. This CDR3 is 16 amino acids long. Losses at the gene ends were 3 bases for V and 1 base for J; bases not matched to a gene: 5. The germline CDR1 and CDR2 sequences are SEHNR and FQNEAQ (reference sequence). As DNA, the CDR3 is TGTGCCAGCAGCTTGACTAGCGGGGTCTTATCCTACGAGCAGTACTTC. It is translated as CASSLTSGVLSYEQYF. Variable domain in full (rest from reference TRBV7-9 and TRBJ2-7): DTGVSQNPRHKITKRGQNVTFRCDPISEHNRLYWYRQTLGQGPEFLTYFQNEAQLEKSRLLSDRFSAERPKGSFSTLEIQRTEQGDSAMYLCASSLTSGVLSYEQYFGPGTRLTVT.

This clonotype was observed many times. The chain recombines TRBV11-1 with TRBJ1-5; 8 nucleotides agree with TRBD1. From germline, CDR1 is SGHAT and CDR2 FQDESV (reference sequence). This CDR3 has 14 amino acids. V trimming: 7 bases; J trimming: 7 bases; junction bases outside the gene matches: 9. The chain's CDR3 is CASKGQDMEQPQHF. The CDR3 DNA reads TGTGCCAGCAAGGGACAGGACATGGAGCAGCCCCAGCATTTT.

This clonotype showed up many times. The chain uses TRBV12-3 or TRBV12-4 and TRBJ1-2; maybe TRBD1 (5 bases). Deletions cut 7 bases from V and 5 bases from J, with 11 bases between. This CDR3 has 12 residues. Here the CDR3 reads CASMGQRYGYTF. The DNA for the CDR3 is TGTGCCAGCATGGGGCAGCGATATGGCTACACCTTC.

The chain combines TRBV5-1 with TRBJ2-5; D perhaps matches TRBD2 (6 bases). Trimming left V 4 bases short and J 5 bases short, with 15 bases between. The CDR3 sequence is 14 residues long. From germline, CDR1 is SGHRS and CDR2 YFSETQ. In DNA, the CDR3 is TGCGCCAGCAGCCCCGGAGGGGTGAAGGAGACCCAGTACTTC. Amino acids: CASSPGGVKETQYF.

CDR3 DNA: TGTGCCAGCAGTTTCCAAACCGGTCCCGGGGGGGGGGCCTACTATGGCTACACCTTC. Amino acids: CASSFQTGPGGGAYYGYTF. The genes are TRBV27 and TRBJ1-2; a possible D gene is TRBD1 (6 bases). V shed 3 bases and J shed 3 bases, with 26 bases lying between them. The germline gives CDR1 MNHEY, CDR2 SMNVEV (reference sequence). This CDR3 contains 19 residues.

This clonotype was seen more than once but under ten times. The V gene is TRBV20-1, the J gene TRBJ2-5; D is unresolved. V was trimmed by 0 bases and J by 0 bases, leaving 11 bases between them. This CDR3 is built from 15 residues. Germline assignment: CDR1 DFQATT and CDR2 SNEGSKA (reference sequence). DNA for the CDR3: TGCAGTGCTAGAGAAATTAGACCGGACCAAGAGACCCAGTACTTC. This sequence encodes CSAREIRPDQETQYF.

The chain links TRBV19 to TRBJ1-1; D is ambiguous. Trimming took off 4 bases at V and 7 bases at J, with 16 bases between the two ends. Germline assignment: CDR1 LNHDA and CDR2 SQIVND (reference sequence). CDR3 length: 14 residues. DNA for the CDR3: TGTGCCAGTAGTAGGCGGGGATCTGATATTGAAGCTTTCTTT. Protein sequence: CASSRRGSDIEAFF.

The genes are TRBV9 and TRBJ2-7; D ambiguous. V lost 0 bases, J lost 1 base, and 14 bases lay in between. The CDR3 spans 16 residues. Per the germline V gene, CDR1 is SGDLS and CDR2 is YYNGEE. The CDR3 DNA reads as TGTGCCAGCAGCGTAGGTCGGGCAGAACCATCCTACGAGCAGTACTTC. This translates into CASSVGRAEPSYEQYF.

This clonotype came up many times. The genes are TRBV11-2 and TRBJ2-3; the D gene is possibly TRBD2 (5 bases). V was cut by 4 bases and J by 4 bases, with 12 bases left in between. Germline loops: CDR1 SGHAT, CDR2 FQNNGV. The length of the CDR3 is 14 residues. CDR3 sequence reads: CASSSPVGADTQYF. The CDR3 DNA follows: TGTGCCAGCAGCTCACCCGTCGGGGCAGATACGCAGTATTTT.